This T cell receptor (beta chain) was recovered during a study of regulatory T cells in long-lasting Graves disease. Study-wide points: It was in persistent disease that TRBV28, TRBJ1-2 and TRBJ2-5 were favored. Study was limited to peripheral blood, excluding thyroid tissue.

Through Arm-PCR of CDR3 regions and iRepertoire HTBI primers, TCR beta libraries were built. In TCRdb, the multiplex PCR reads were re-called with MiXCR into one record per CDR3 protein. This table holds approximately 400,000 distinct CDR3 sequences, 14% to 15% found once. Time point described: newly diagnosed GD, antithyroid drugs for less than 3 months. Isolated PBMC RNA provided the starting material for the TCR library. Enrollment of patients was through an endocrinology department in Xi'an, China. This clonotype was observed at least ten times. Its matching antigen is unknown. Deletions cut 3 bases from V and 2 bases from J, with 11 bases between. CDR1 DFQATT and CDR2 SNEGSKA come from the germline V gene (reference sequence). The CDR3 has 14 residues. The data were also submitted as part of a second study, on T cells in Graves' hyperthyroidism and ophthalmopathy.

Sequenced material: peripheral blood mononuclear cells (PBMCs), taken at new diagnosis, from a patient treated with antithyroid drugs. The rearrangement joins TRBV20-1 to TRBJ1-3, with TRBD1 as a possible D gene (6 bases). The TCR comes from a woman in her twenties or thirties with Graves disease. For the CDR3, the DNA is TGCAGTGCTAGTCGCAGGGGCCCTGGAAACACCATATATTTT. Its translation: CSASRRGPGNTIYF.